This T cell receptor (beta chain) was profiled in a study of Ad26.COV2.S vaccination and SARS-CoV-2 variants (dated by TCRdb to the early 2020s). About the study as a whole: Vaccine-arm donors came from COV1001, a multicentre, randomized, double-blind, placebo-controlled phase I-IIa trial of Ad26.COV2.S in healthy adults. Ad26.COV2.S was administered intramuscularly at a dose of 5x10^10 or 1x10^11 viral particles, either as one shot or as two shots given 56 days apart. TCRbeta repertoire sequencing served as the tool for gauging how specific and how broad the SARS-CoV-2-reactive T cell receptors were following Ad26.COV2.S vaccination. A total of 32 samples were included in the TCR-sequenced set, comprising approximately 20 Ad26.COV2.S vaccine recipients, 5 placebo recipients and 8 SARS-CoV-2 convalescent individuals. Trial participants were randomized into five groups of five, in which low-dose or high-dose Ad26.COV2.S was given once or twice, or placebo was given on both occasions. Throughout the experiments and outcome assessment, investigators stayed blinded to trial group allocation. General conclusions and limits of the study: Spike-specific TCR breadth was higher in Ad26.COV2.S recipients than in placebo recipients (P = 0.0014). The study was not powered for comparison of responses between vaccine doses or regimens. After vaccination, spike-specific CD8+ and CD4+ T cell responses were reported to show substantial breadth. According to the authors, total T cell responses may have been underestimated by the TCR breadth and depth analyses. Non-spike TCR breadth was comparable between vaccine and placebo recipients, consistent with the vaccine containing only spike.

TCRbeta CDR3 regions were sequenced with the immunoSEQ Assay. After extraction, genomic DNA underwent amplification by bias-controlled multiplex PCR, followed by high-throughput sequencing. The authors' pipeline ran thus. Collapsing and filtering of sequences were performed to quantify the absolute abundance of each unique TCRbeta CDR3 region. T cell fraction was estimated by normalizing TCRbeta template counts to usable DNA, which was measured by amplifying reference genes present in all nucleated cells. Repertoire TCRs were annotated as SARS-CoV-2-specific by exact matching of V gene, CDR3 amino acid sequence and J gene to a known reactive TCR set. MIRA supplied the reference SARS-CoV-2 TCR set, which was filtered for enrichment in COVID-19-positive ImmuneCODE repertoires so that public or cross-reactive TCRs were removed. Drawing on the MIRA antigens, annotated TCRs were analysed further at the level of specific ORF or position within ORF. Breadth was defined as the number of annotated unique rearrangements divided by the total number of unique productive rearrangements, and depth was defined as the summed frequency of the annotated unique rearrangements. Group comparisons of TCR breadth used two-sided Wilcoxon rank-sum tests. TCRdb limited this immuneACCESS table to in-frame rearrangements with V and J called. A share of clones is missing; checked studies link under half to unresolved V genes, and the rest is unexplained. V and J calls plus clone size are reproduced from that table; the DNA served to infer D and trimming. This sample lists about 410,000 clones; about nine tenths were detected once. The ten largest clones capture roughly 1.7% of the sample.

According to the study, the label for this sample's treatment or condition signals: 15 to 20 received Ad26.COV2.S at low or high dose, single or two shots; 5 received placebo; per-sample allocation not given. Repertoires of vaccine and placebo recipients were sequenced from samples collected on day 63 after the first injection. In Cohort 1b, 25 or so adults aged 18-55 years were enrolled at a single site in Boston, USA, between 29 July and 7 August 2020. Ad26.COV2.S was a replication-incompetent adenovirus type 26 vector expressing a prefusion-stabilized SARS-CoV-2 spike protein from the original Wuhan strain. Note on this clone: It has no known antigen specificity. No base quality information exists; no much larger clone differs at one position.

A distance of 12 bases separates the germline ends of V and J, which lose 3 bases and 4 bases respectively. Reading from cysteine to phenylalanine, the CDR3 counts 14 amino acids. The DNA shown is the 42-base CDR3, in frame from base 1. The germline V gene gives CDR1 as SGHTA and CDR2 as FQGNSA. The sequencing here drew on peripheral blood, taken in a trial of Ad26.COV2.S vaccine versus placebo. This receptor was obtained from a person aged 18-65 years who received the Ad26.COV2.S COVID-19 vaccine or a placebo. The chain was built from TRBV7-2 and TRBJ2-5; the D region possibly corresponds to TRBD2 (5 bases align). The base sequence is TGTGCCAGCAGCTTCCGAGGAGGCCGAGAGACCCAGTACTTC. This is translated as CASSFRGGRETQYF. Where the CDR3 stops, the reference TRBV7-2 and TRBJ2-5 genes take over; the full variable domain is GAGVSQSPSNKVTEKGKDVELRCDPISGHTALYWYRQSLGQGLEFLIYFQGNSAPDKSGLPSDRFSAERTGGSVSTLTIQRTQQEDSAVYLCASSFRGGRETQYFGPGTRLLVL.